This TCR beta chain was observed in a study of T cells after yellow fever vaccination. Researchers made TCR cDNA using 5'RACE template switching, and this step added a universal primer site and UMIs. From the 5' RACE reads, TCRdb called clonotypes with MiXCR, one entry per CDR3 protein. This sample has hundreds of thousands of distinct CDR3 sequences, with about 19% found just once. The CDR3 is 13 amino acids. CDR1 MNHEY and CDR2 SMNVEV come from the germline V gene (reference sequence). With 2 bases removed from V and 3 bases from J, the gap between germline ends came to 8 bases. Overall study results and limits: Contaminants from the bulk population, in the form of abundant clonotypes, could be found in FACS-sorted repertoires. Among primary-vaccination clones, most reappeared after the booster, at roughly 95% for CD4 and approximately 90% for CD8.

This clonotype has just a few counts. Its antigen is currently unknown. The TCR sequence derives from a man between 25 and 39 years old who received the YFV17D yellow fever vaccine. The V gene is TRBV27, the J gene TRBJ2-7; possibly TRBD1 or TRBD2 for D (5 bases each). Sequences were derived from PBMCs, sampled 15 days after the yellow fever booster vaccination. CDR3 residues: CASSLEGHYEQYF. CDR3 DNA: TGTGCCAGCAGTTTAGAGGGGCACTACGAGCAGTACTTC.